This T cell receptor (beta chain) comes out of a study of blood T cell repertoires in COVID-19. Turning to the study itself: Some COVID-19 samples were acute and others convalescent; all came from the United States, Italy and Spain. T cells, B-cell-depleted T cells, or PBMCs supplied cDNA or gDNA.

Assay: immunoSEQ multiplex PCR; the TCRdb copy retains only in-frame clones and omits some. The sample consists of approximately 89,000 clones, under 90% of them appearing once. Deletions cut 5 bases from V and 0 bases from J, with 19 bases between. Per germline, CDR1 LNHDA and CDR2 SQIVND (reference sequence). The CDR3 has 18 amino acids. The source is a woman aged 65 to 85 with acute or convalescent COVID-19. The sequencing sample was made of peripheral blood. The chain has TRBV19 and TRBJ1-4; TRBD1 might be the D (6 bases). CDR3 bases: TGTGCCAGTAGTCTTCGGACGAACAGGGTTGCAACTAATGAAAAACTGTTTTTT. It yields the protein CASSLRTNRVATNEKLFF.